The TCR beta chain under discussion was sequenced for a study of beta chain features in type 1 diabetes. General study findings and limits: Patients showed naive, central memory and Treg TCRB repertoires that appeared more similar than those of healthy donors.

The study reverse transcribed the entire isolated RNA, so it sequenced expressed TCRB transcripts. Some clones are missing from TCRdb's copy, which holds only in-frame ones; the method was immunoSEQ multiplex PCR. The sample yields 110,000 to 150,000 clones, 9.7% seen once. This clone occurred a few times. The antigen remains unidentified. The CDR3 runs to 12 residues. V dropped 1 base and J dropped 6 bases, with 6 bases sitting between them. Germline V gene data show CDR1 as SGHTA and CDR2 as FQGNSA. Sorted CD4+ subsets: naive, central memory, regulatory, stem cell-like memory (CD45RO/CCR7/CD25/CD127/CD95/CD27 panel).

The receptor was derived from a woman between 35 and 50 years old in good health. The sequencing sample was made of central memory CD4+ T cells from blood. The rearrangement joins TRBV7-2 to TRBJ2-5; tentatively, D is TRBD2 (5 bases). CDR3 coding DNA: TGTGCCAGCAGCTTAGGGGAGAAGACCCAGTACTTC. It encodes CASSLGEKTQYF.